This T cell receptor beta chain derives from a study of blood T cells in healthy people across ages. Study as a whole: About one barcoded beta molecule per two T cells was the capture yield of template switching.

As concerns this clonotype: Its antigen is as yet unknown.

Study-wide results and limits: Among T cells, TCR beta diversity per million cells dropped roughly linearly as age rose. The CMV status of each donor remained undetermined, and this could have confounded shifts in expanded clonotypes.

Combining a sample-barcoded 5' primer with a J-beta primer mix, a second PCR ran for roughly 7 to 11 cycles. MiXCR, applied by TCRdb to the 5' RACE reads, yields one record per CDR3 protein. This sample yields 1.5 million to 2 million distinct CDR3 sequences, of which 25% to 30% are seen a single time; roughly 8% belongs to the top ten. At least 5.5 micrograms of total RNA were extracted per sample. The receptor was isolated from a woman aged 25 to 45 in good health. Sequencing was carried out using blood.

The CDR3 DNA follows: TGCGCCAGCAGTCCACGGGGGGCCACAGATACGCAGTATTTT. Amino acids: CASSPRGATDTQYF. The chain recombines TRBV5-1 with TRBJ2-3; the D gene is possibly TRBD2 (7 bases). The germline V gene has CDR1 SGHRS and CDR2 YFSETQ. This CDR3 is 14 amino acids long. Trimming stripped 5 bases from V and 2 bases from J, with 12 bases between.